This T cell receptor (beta chain) was sequenced in a study of blood T cells in healthy people across ages. Germline V CDR1 and CDR2: MDHEN, SYDVKM. Trimming left V 2 bases short and J 3 bases short, with 14 bases between. The CDR3 covers 15 residues. Overall study results and limits: Higher diversity and more naive CD4+ cells were features of long-lived donors, compared to aged donors.

Sample-barcoded 5' priming and a J-beta primer mix drove a second PCR of about 7 to 12 cycles. TCRdb re-called the 5' RACE reads through MiXCR, storing one row per CDR3 protein. The table includes about 1 million distinct CDR3 sequences, more than 35% detected once. This clonotype was seen more than once but under ten times. Its cognate antigen is unknown. Material for sequencing was blood. J is TRBJ2-7 and V is TRBV28; no definite D call. The source is a woman aged 55-70 years in good health. CDR3 amino acids: CASSLGSTHRYEQYF. The CDR3 DNA reads as TGTGCCAGCAGTTTAGGGTCTACACACCGCTACGAGCAGTACTTC.